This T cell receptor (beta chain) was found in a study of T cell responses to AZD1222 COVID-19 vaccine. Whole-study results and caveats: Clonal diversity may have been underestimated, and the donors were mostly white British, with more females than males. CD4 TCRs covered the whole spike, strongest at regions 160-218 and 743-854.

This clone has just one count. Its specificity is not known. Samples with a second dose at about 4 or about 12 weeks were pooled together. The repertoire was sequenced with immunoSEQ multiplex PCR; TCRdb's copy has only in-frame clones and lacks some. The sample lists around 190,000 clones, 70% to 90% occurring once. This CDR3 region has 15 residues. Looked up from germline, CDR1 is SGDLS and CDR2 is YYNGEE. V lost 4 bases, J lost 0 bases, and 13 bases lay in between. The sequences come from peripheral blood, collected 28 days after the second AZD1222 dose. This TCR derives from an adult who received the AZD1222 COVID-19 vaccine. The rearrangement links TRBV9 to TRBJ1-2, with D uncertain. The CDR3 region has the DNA TGTGCCAGCAGCCCCCGGGTAGCCGCTAACTATGGCTACACCTTC. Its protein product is CASSPRVAANYGYTF.